The clone carrying this TCR beta chain was counted a few times. Its antigen is not known. After constant-region reverse-primer amplification, full-length variable regions underwent semi-nested PCR with Nested Universal Primer A. TCRdb re-called the 5' RACE reads with MiXCR, one entry per CDR3 protein. The table has around 33,000 distinct CDR3 sequences, roughly 24% seen once. V lost 3 bases, J lost 5 bases, and 7 bases stayed unmatched. This CDR3 comprises 15 residues. Memory CD4+ T cells were sorted as CD4+CD45RO+CD25- cells. Broader study findings: In terms of TCR gene usage, tumor memory CD4+ T cells clustered together with blood and lymph node memory CD4+ cells, as well as with lymph node naive CD4+ cells. Tumor-infiltrating Treg TCR alpha and beta sequences overlapped most with tumor naive CD4+ T cells, then blood naive.

This TCR derives from a female donor with breast cancer. Sequencing used memory CD4+ T cells sorted from blood. The subset was: memory CD4+ T cells, CD4+CD45RO+CD25-. V usage is TRBV12-3 or TRBV12-4 and J usage is TRBJ2-1, with TRBD1 matching 7 bases. The CDR3 DNA reads as TGTGCCAGCAGTTTTCGCGGACAGGCGGACAATGAGCAGTTCTTC. It yields the protein CASSFRGQADNEQFF.